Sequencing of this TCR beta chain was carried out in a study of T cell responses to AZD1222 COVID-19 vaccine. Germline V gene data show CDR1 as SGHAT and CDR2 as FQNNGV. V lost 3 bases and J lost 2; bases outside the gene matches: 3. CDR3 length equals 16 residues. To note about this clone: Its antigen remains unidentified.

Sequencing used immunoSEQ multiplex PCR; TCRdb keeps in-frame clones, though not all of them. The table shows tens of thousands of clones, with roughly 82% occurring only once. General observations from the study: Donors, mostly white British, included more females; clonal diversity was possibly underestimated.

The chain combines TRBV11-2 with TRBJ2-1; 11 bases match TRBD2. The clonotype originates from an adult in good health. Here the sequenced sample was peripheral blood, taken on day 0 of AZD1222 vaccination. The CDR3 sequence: CASSFLLAGAYNEQFF. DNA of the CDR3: TGTGCCAGCAGCTTCTTACTAGCGGGGGCCTACAATGAGCAGTTCTTC.